These 2 T cell receptor beta chains were sequenced from one sample in a study of blood T cell repertoires in COVID-19. Libraries were prepared by immunoSEQ multiplex PCR; TCRdb keeps only in-frame clonotypes and omits some of them. In the table there are 220,000 or so clones, more than 80% of which are singletons. The sequenced sample was PBMCs or T cells enriched from blood (not recorded which). These receptors all come from a young woman in a cohort exposed to, infected with or recovered from COVID-19 (not recorded which).

The V call is TRBV6-5, the J call TRBJ2-1; 11 nucleotides line up with TRBD2. The CDR3 loop spans 15 amino acids. The V and J ends lost 7 bases and 4 bases, in that order; junction bases with no gene match: 6. Germline CDR1 reads MNHEY; CDR2 reads SVGAGI. The CDR3: CASTTSGSGYNEQFF. CDR3 in DNA: TGTGCCAGCACTACTAGCGGGAGCGGGTACAATGAGCAGTTCTTC.

This clone showed up just a few times. The chain carries TRBV5-1 and TRBJ1-1; perhaps TRBD1 as D (5 bases). This CDR3 contains 16 residues. With 0 bases removed from V and 4 bases from J, the gap between germline ends came to 16 bases. CDR1 SGHRS and CDR2 YFSETQ come from the germline V gene. For the CDR3, the DNA is TGCGCCAGCAGCTTGGTGGCCTCCGGGGGGGGCACTGAAGCTTTCTTT. This codes for CASSLVASGGGTEAFF.